Listed below are T cell receptor beta chains from one sample, sequenced in a study of T cells in Graves' hyperthyroidism and ophthalmopathy. TCRdb re-derived calls from the multiplex PCR reads in MiXCR, one entry per CDR3 protein. This table has some 800,000 distinct CDR3 sequences, roughly 40% appearing once. The material sequenced was blood. Receptors originate from a man in his late teens or twenties with Graves' hyperthyroidism. The CDR3 runs from the conserved cysteine through the conserved F or W. Fields, in order: J gene, clone size, D gene, V gene, CDR3 DNA, CDR3 protein. The D gene is left open where the match is weak. Clone size is shown for a subset of rows, as once, few, many or a class of expanded clone.

j_gene: TRBJ1-1; abundance: -; d_gene: -; v_gene: TRBV25-1; CDR3nt: TGTGCCAGCAGTGACCAGGGGACTGAAGCTTTCTTT; CDR3aa: CASSDQGTEAFF
j_gene: TRBJ2-5; abundance: many; d_gene: -; v_gene: TRBV9; CDR3nt: TGTGCCAGCAGCGTAGGAAGGGGACAGACCCAGTACTTC; CDR3aa: CASSVGRGQTQYF
j_gene: TRBJ2-7; abundance: few; d_gene: -; v_gene: TRBV15; CDR3nt: TGTGCCACCAGCAGAGGTACAGGGATTTGGGCCTACGAGCAGTACTTC; CDR3aa: CATSRGTGIWAYEQYF
j_gene: TRBJ1-1; abundance: once; d_gene: TRBD1; v_gene: TRBV10-2; CDR3nt: TGCGCCAGCAGTGCCGGAGACAGGGGGGCCATGAACACTGAAGCTTTCTTT; CDR3aa: CASSAGDRGAMNTEAFF
j_gene: TRBJ2-5; abundance: few; d_gene: -; v_gene: TRBV4-3; CDR3nt: TGCGCCAGCAGCCAAGCCATGCAAGAGACCCAGTACTTC; CDR3aa: CASSQAMQETQYF
j_gene: TRBJ1-2; abundance: -; d_gene: -; v_gene: TRBV6-5; CDR3nt: TGTGCCAGCGAAGGCGGGTACTATGGCTACACCTTC; CDR3aa: CASEGGYYGYTF
j_gene: TRBJ2-5; abundance: -; d_gene: -; v_gene: TRBV9; CDR3nt: TGTGCCAGCAGCCTCGAGTGGAGTGGAGAGACCCAGTACTTC; CDR3aa: CASSLEWSGETQYF
j_gene: TRBJ1-5; abundance: -; d_gene: TRBD1; v_gene: TRBV30; CDR3nt: TGTGCCTGTTCCCAGGGGGACTATAGCAATCAGCCCCAGCATTTT; CDR3aa: CACSQGDYSNQPQHF
j_gene: TRBJ1-6; abundance: -; d_gene: TRBD1; v_gene: TRBV9; CDR3nt: TGTGCCAGCAGCGTAGAGGGGGCTGACAGGTCACCCCTCCACTTT; CDR3aa: CASSVEGADRSPLHF
j_gene: TRBJ2-7; abundance: many; d_gene: -; v_gene: TRBV6-5; CDR3nt: TGTGCCAGCAGTAATTCGCCGGACAGCTACGAGCAGTACTTC; CDR3aa: CASSNSPDSYEQYF
j_gene: TRBJ1-2; abundance: few; d_gene: TRBD1; v_gene: TRBV9; CDR3nt: TGTGCCAGCACCTCGGCCAGGGGGACCACTAACTATGGCTACACCTTC; CDR3aa: CASTSARGTTNYGYTF
j_gene: TRBJ1-1; abundance: -; d_gene: TRBD1; v_gene: TRBV7-3; CDR3nt: TGTGCCAGCAGCTTAGTTGGAGGCAGGGGGCTTACTGAAGCTTTCTTT; CDR3aa: CASSLVGGRGLTEAFF
j_gene: TRBJ1-1; abundance: -; d_gene: -; v_gene: TRBV7-8; CDR3nt: TGTGCCAGCAGTTACTGGACTACAAACACTGAAGCTTTCTTT; CDR3aa: CASSYWTTNTEAFF
j_gene: TRBJ1-1; abundance: -; d_gene: -; v_gene: TRBV7-3; CDR3nt: TGTGCCAGCAGCATCCCTGAGGCCGGCATACCAGAAGCTTTCTTT; CDR3aa: CASSIPEAGIPEAFF
j_gene: TRBJ1-2; abundance: -; d_gene: -; v_gene: TRBV25-1; CDR3nt: TGTGCCAGCAGCGGAGGGGGGGGCGACTATGGCTACACCTTC; CDR3aa: CASSGGGGDYGYTF
j_gene: TRBJ2-1; abundance: few; d_gene: TRBD2; v_gene: TRBV29-1; CDR3nt: TGCAGCGTTAGCGGGAGGGCCCGGTATGAGCAGTTCTTC; CDR3aa: CSVSGRARYEQFF
j_gene: TRBJ1-6; abundance: few; d_gene: -; v_gene: TRBV6-2/TRBV6-3; CDR3nt: TGTGCCAGCAGTTACGGCCGGGAGAATTCCTATAATTCACCCCTCCACTTT; CDR3aa: CASSYGRENSYNSPLHF
j_gene: TRBJ1-3; abundance: -; d_gene: TRBD1; v_gene: TRBV6-1; CDR3nt: TGTGCCAGCACCACCGGGACAGGGTATGGAAACACCATATATTTT; CDR3aa: CASTTGTGYGNTIYF
j_gene: TRBJ1-4; abundance: -; d_gene: -; v_gene: TRBV28; CDR3nt: TGTGCCAGCACCACAAGATCCGCGGGGTTGCTGTTTTTT; CDR3aa: CASTTRSAGLLFF
j_gene: TRBJ2-7; abundance: many; d_gene: -; v_gene: TRBV15; CDR3nt: TGTGCCACCAGCAGAGATCGGGCCCAACGGGAAGAGCAGTACTTC; CDR3aa: CATSRDRAQREEQYF
j_gene: TRBJ2-5; abundance: many; d_gene: -; v_gene: TRBV10-3; CDR3nt: TGTGCCACGACAGATTACCAAGAGACCCAGTACTTC; CDR3aa: CATTDYQETQYF
j_gene: TRBJ1-5; abundance: -; d_gene: TRBD1; v_gene: TRBV29-1; CDR3nt: TGCAGCGTTGCTGGACAGGGCGACAATCAGCCCCAGCATTTT; CDR3aa: CSVAGQGDNQPQHF
j_gene: TRBJ2-5; abundance: once; d_gene: -; v_gene: TRBV4-1; CDR3nt: TGCGCCAGCAGCCAAGAGGGGGGCCCCAATCAGCCCCAGTACTTC; CDR3aa: CASSQEGGPNQPQYF
j_gene: TRBJ2-5; abundance: once; d_gene: -; v_gene: TRBV12-3/TRBV12-4; CDR3nt: TGTGCCAGCAGTTTGTGGGATAGATGGGAGACCCAGTACTTC; CDR3aa: CASSLWDRWETQYF